This entry lists 23 T cell receptor beta chains sequenced from one sample in a study of T cell repertoires in cytomegalovirus infection. These receptors lack a known antigen. A single record per CDR3 protein comes from TCRdb applying MiXCR to the reads. The data show 450,000 to 550,000 distinct CDR3 sequences, more than 40% seen once. The sequenced sample was cultured PBMCs, obtained from culture after CMV antigen stimulation. These receptors were taken from a human donor in good health (CMV status not recorded). Some clones in this sample may be carry-over from other donors' samples.

This sequence joins TRBV4-1 and TRBJ2-6; TRBD2 is a possible D gene (6 bases). There are 19 residues in the CDR3. Germline values: CDR1 MGHRA, CDR2 YSYEKL. The V and J ends lost 0 bases and 0 bases respectively, with 15 bases between them. The CDR3 is CASSQDGGNQHSGANVLTF. The CDR3 DNA reads as TGCGCCAGCAGCCAAGACGGCGGGAATCAGCACTCTGGGGCCAACGTCCTGACTTTC.

This clonotype was picked up a small number of times. This sequence joins TRBV10-3 and TRBJ1-3; perhaps TRBD1 as D (5 bases). There are 15 residues in the CDR3. Germline CDR1 reads ENHRY; CDR2 reads SYGVKD. V dropped 3 bases and J dropped 3 bases, with 12 bases sitting between them. The CDR3 loop is CAISESGKFGNTIYF. The CDR3 DNA sequence: TGTGCCATCAGTGAATCAGGGAAGTTTGGAAACACCATATATTTT.

This clonotype is a singleton in its sample. The genes are TRBV20-1 and TRBJ2-3; either TRBD1 or TRBD2 may fit D (6 bases each). Germline lookup yields CDR1 DFQATT and CDR2 SNEGSKA (reference sequence). Trimming pared 6 bases from V and 4 bases from J, leaving 14 bases between. This CDR3 is built from 13 residues. The CDR3: CSATRGAADTQYF. Here the CDR3 DNA reads TGCAGTGCAACAAGGGGGGCAGCAGATACGCAGTATTTT.

The chain is built from TRBV4-1 and TRBJ2-3, with 8 bases lining up with TRBD2. Losses at the gene ends were 3 bases for V and 2 bases for J; bases not matched to a gene: 10. The CDR3 covers 17 residues. The germline V gene has CDR1 MGHRA and CDR2 YSYEKL. In nucleotides, the CDR3 is TGCGCCAGCAGCCATGGAGGGACTAGTGATTACACAGATACGCAGTATTTT. Translating it yields CASSHGGTSDYTDTQYF.

The chain joins TRBV27 to TRBJ1-1; the D is unclear. From germline, CDR1 is MNHEY and CDR2 SMNVEV (reference sequence). The CDR3 is 14 amino acids. The germline V and J ends were trimmed by 8 bases and 2 bases, with 15 bases remaining between them. Here the CDR3 reads CASGLMGFNTEAFF. In DNA, the CDR3 is TGTGCCAGCGGGCTTATGGGGTTTAACACTGAAGCTTTCTTT.

This chain uses TRBV7-2 with TRBJ2-1; TRBD2 aligns across 12 bases. J lost 4 bases, V lost 1 base, and 5 bases had no gene match. The CDR3 has 17 residues. Germline lookup yields CDR1 SGHTA and CDR2 FQGNSA. The CDR3 spells CASSLVPGLAGYNEQFF. CDR3 nucleotides: TGTGCCAGCAGCTTAGTTCCCGGACTAGCGGGATACAATGAGCAGTTCTTC. Full variable domain (remainder filled in from reference TRBV7-2 and TRBJ2-1): GAGVSQSPSNKVTEKGKDVELRCDPISGHTALYWYRQSLGQGLEFLIYFQGNSAPDKSGLPSDRFSAERTGGSVSTLTIQRTQQEDSAVYLCASSLVPGLAGYNEQFFGPGTRLTVL.

This clonotype was recorded many times. V and J are TRBV7-2 and TRBJ1-5; possibly TRBD1 for D (6 bases). CDR3 length: 14 amino acids. Germline V gene sequence: CDR1 SGHTA, CDR2 FQGNSA. V dropped 3 bases and J dropped 5 bases, with 11 bases sitting between them. The CDR3 here is CASSFMTGHQPQHF. CDR3 bases: TGTGCCAGCAGCTTTATGACAGGCCATCAGCCCCAGCATTTT.

The chain links TRBV29-1 to TRBJ2-1; D may correspond to TRBD1 or TRBD2 (5 bases each). Germline lookup yields CDR1 SQVTM and CDR2 ANQGSEA. Trimming pared 1 base from V and 8 bases from J, leaving 9 bases between. This CDR3 is 12 amino acids long. CDR3 coding DNA: TGCAGCGTTGAAGTGCGAGGGGATGAGCAGTTCTTC. This encodes CSVEVRGDEQFF.

J is TRBJ1-1 and V is TRBV20-1, with D maybe TRBD1 (5 bases). Germline V gene sequence: CDR1 DFQATT, CDR2 SNEGSKA (reference sequence). The CDR3 is 12 amino acids. The germline V and J ends were trimmed by 6 bases and 3 bases, with 11 bases remaining between them. CDR3 DNA sequence: TGCAGTGCCTCCCGAGGGGACACTGAAGCTTTCTTT. Protein product: CSASRGDTEAFF.

This clonotype was picked up a small number of times. This chain joins TRBV5-4 and TRBJ2-5, with D perhaps matching TRBD1 or TRBD2 (6 bases each). Germline V gene data show CDR1 as SGHNT and CDR2 as YYREEE (reference sequence). This CDR3 contains 16 residues. With 0 bases removed from V and 4 bases from J, the gap between germline ends came to 16 bases. CDR3 nucleotide sequence: TGTGCCAGCAGCTTGGAAACCAGGGGAGGTCCAGAGACCCAGTACTTC. This codes for CASSLETRGGPETQYF.

This chain joins TRBV20-1 and TRBJ1-5; 7 nucleotides agree with TRBD1. Looked up from germline, CDR1 is DFQATT and CDR2 is SNEGSKA (reference sequence). This CDR3 has 13 residues. The junction had 8 bases not matched to a gene; V was cut back by 6 bases and J by 6 bases. CDR3 in DNA: TGCAGTGCAGGGGGCTCGGACATTCAGCCCCAGCATTTT. It translates to CSAGGSDIQPQHF.

This clonotype was seen once. The chain employs TRBV11-2 and TRBJ2-2; 9 nucleotides align to TRBD1. The CDR3 loop spans 15 amino acids. V lost 5 bases to trimming and J lost 4 bases; unmatched junction nucleotides: 5. From germline, CDR1 is SGHAT and CDR2 FQNNGV. The CDR3 coding sequence is TGTGCCAGCAGCCCCTGGGACAGGGCCACCGGGGAGCTGTTTTTT. Amino acid sequence: CASSPWDRATGELFF.

The gene calls are TRBV19 and TRBJ1-1; D not certain. The V gene lost 10 bases and the J gene lost 0 bases, with 9 bases spanning the gap. The CDR3 totals 12 residues. The germline gives CDR1 LNHDA, CDR2 SQIVND (reference sequence). CDR3 residues: CATSQLNTEAFF. The CDR3 coding sequence is TGTGCCACCTCTCAATTGAACACTGAAGCTTTCTTT.

The chain uses TRBV7-2 and TRBJ2-1, with 10 bases lining up with TRBD2. This CDR3 has 15 residues. With 4 bases clipped from V and 9 bases from J, the junction kept 9 bases outside the gene matches. The germline CDR1 and CDR2 sequences are SGHTA and FQGNSA. The CDR3: CASSSDGTSDTEQFF. The DNA of the CDR3 is TGTGCCAGCAGCTCAGATGGGACTAGCGATACTGAGCAGTTCTTC.

This clonotype has a handful of counts. V usage is TRBV5-4 and J usage is TRBJ2-7; tentative D call: TRBD1 (5 bases). CDR3 length equals 14 residues. Germline lookup yields CDR1 SGHNT and CDR2 YYREEE (reference sequence). Trimming took off 4 bases at V and 2 bases at J, with 13 bases between the two ends. In DNA, the CDR3 is TGTGCCAGCAGCGCTGACAGTGGAGCCTACGAGCAGTACTTC. Translation: CASSADSGAYEQYF. Filled out from reference TRBV5-4 and TRBJ2-7, the complete variable domain reads ETGVTQSPTHLIKTRGQQVTLRCSSQSGHNTVSWYQQALGQGPQFIFQYYREEENGRGNFPPRFSGLQFPNYSSELNVNALELDDSALYLCASSADSGAYEQYFGPGTRLTVT.

The table lists this clonotype with a few counts. This chain links TRBV12-3 or TRBV12-4 with TRBJ2-3; D remains unclear. This CDR3 is 14 amino acids long. V was trimmed by 1 base and J by 2 bases, leaving 7 bases between them. The DNA for the CDR3 is TGTGCCAGCAGTTTAGTCTCCGCCACAGATACGCAGTATTTT. As protein: CASSLVSATDTQYF.

The table lists this clonotype with a few counts. This chain joins TRBV7-9 and TRBJ2-7; 7 bases line up with TRBD1. With 2 bases clipped from V and 4 bases from J, the junction kept 5 bases outside the gene matches. The V gene's germline CDR1 is SEHNR and CDR2 FQNEAQ (reference sequence). The CDR3 spans 14 residues. CDR3 sequence reads: CASSLLGGGYEQYF. In nucleotides, the CDR3 is TGTGCCAGCAGCTTACTAGGGGGCGGTTACGAGCAGTACTTC.

V and J are TRBV7-2 and TRBJ2-3; D remains unclear. V lost 1 base and J 2 bases, leaving 4 bases between the germline ends. Germline CDR1 is SGHTA and CDR2 is FQGNSA. The CDR3 is 13 residues long. DNA of the CDR3: TGTGCCAGCAGCTTAGAGATCACAGATACGCAGTATTTT. Translated: CASSLEITDTQYF.

The chain uses TRBV19 and TRBJ2-1, with D unclear. Per germline, CDR1 LNHDA and CDR2 SQIVND (reference sequence). V lost 3 bases to trimming and J lost 6 bases, with 6 bases between them. The CDR3 runs to 12 residues. The CDR3 sequence: CASSITVNEQFF. CDR3 in DNA: TGTGCCAGTAGTATTACAGTCAATGAGCAGTTCTTC.

This clonotype was found a few times. V and J are TRBV4-1 and TRBJ1-1; no reliable D call. Germline values: CDR1 MGHRA, CDR2 YSYEKL. Between the trimmed V and J ends, which lost 1 base and 6 bases, there was a span of 18 bases. This CDR3 is built from 16 residues. The chain's CDR3 is CASSQGAPGFGAEAFF. The CDR3 DNA follows: TGCGCCAGCAGCCAAGGGGCACCGGGATTTGGCGCTGAAGCTTTCTTT.

This clonotype was counted between two and nine times. The V gene is TRBV7-2, the J gene TRBJ2-2; tentative D call: TRBD1 (5 bases). Trimming shortened V by 5 bases and J by 2 bases, and 27 bases separated the two germline ends. There are 20 residues in the CDR3. Germline CDR1 is SGHTA and CDR2 is FQGNSA. The CDR3 sequence: CASSRYYAITRDGNTGELFF. CDR3 nucleotide sequence: TGTGCCAGCAGCCGTTATTATGCAATTACCAGGGATGGTAACACCGGGGAGCTGTTTTTT.

This chain links TRBV7-8 with TRBJ2-3; no definite D call. CDR3 length: 13 residues. Per the germline V gene, CDR1 is SGHVS and CDR2 is FQNEAQ. The germline V and J ends were trimmed by 10 bases and 2 bases, with 13 bases remaining between them. The CDR3 is CATSGLYTDTQYF. CDR3 in DNA: TGTGCCACCTCCGGTCTGTACACAGATACGCAGTATTTT.

This clonotype was observed a handful of times. CDR3 nucleotides: TGTGCCAGTAGGATCAGGGGGCGCAGACATCAGCCCCAGCATTTT. As protein: CASRIRGRRHQPQHF. This sequence joins TRBV19 and TRBJ1-5; TRBD1 matches 8 bases. The germline CDR1 and CDR2 sequences are LNHDA and SQIVND (reference sequence). Trimming at V came to 6 bases and at J to 5 bases, leaving 9 bases not matched to a gene. The length of the CDR3 is 15 residues.